This T cell receptor beta chain was observed in a study of T cells of healthy individuals. Each CDR3 protein gets one entry after TCRdb re-called the 5' RACE reads with MiXCR. Of around 63,000 distinct CDR3 sequences in the sample, roughly 17% were seen once. Ten or more counts support this clonotype. CDR1 SGHRS and CDR2 YFSETQ come from the germline V gene. CDR3 length: 14 amino acids. Trimming took 0 bases from V and 6 from J, leaving 9 bases between them. V is TRBV5-1 and J is TRBJ2-2; D is tentatively TRBD1 or TRBD2 (5 bases each). This receptor was obtained from a human donor in good health. The CDR3 sequence is CASSLGRGAGELFF. CDR3 coding DNA: TGCGCCAGCAGCTTGGGCCGGGGCGCCGGGGAGCTGTTTTTT.